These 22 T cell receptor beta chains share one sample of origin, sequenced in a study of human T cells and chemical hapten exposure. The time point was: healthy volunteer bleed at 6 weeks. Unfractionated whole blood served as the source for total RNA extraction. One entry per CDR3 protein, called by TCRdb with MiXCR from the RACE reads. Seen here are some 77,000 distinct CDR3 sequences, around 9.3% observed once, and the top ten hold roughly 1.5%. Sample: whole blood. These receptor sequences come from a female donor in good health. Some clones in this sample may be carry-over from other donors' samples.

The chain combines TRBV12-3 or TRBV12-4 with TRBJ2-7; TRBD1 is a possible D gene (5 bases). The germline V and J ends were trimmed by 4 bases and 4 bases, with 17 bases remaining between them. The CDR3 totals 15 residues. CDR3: CASSSPKGREYEQYF. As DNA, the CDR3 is TGTGCCAGCAGTTCCCCAAAGGGGCGCGAGTACGAGCAGTACTTC.

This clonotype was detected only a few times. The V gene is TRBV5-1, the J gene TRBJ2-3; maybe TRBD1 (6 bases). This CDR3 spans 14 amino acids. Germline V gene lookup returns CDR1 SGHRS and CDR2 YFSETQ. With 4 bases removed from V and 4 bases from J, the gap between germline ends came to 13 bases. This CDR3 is CASSSTGWADTQYF. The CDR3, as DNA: TGCGCCAGCAGCAGTACAGGGTGGGCAGATACGCAGTATTTT.

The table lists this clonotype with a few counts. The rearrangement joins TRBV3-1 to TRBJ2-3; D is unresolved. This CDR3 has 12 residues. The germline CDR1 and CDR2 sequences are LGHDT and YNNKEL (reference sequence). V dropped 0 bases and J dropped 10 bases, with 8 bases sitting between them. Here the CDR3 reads CASSQDMHAQYF. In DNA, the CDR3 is TGTGCCAGCAGCCAAGATATGCATGCGCAGTATTTT.

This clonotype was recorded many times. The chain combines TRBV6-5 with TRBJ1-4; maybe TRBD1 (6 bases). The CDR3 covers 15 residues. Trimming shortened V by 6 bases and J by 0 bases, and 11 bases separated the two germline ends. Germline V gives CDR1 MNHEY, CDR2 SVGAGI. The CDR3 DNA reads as TGTGCCAGCAGACAGGGATCTCCAACTAATGAAAAACTGTTTTTT. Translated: CASRQGSPTNEKLFF.

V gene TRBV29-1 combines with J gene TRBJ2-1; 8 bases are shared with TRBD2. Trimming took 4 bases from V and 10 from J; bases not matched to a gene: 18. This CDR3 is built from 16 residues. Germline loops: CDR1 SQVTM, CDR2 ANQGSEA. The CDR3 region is CSVVPSPGLASGEQFF. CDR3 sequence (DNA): TGCAGCGTTGTCCCTTCCCCTGGACTAGCTTCTGGGGAGCAGTTCTTC.

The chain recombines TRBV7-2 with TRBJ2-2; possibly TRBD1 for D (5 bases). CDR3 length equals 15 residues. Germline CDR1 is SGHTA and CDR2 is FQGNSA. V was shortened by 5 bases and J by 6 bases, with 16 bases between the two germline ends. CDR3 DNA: TGTGCCAGCAGCCCCCTGGGCAGACAGTCCGGGGAGCTGTTTTTT. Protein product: CASSPLGRQSGELFF.

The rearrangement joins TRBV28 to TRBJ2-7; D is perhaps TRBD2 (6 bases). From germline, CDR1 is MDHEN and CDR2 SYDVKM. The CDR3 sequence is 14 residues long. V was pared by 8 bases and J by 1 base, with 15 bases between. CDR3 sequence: CASLPSGPSYEQYF. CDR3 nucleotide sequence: TGTGCCAGCCTACCAAGCGGGCCGTCCTACGAGCAGTACTTC.

CDR3 sequence (DNA): TGTGCCAGCAGCCAAGATCTTGGAGGGGTACGATGGAGCACTGAAGCTTTCTTT. Its translation: CASSQDLGGVRWSTEAFF. This chain uses TRBV3-1 with TRBJ1-1; a weak D match, TRBD1 (5 bases). The V end was cut by 0 bases, the J end by 4 bases, with 21 bases between. This CDR3 has 18 residues. Germline CDR1 reads LGHDT; CDR2 reads YNNKEL (reference sequence).

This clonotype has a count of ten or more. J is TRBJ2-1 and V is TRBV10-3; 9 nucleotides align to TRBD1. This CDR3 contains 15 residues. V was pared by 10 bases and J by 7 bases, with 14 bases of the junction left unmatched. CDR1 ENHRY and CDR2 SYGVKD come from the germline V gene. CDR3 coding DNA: TGTGCCACCACGGTCCTACAGGGGGCAGGGAATGAGCAGTTCTTC. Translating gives CATTVLQGAGNEQFF.

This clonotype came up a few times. CDR3 in DNA: TGTGCCAGCCCACAGGGCCCCCTTTCCTCTGGGGCCAACGTCCTGACTTTC. It yields the protein CASPQGPLSSGANVLTF. V is TRBV6-1 and J is TRBJ2-6; a weak D match, TRBD1 (6 bases). CDR3 length equals 17 residues. V lost 8 bases, J lost 0 bases, and 17 bases lay in between. Germline lookup yields CDR1 MNHNS and CDR2 SASEGT.

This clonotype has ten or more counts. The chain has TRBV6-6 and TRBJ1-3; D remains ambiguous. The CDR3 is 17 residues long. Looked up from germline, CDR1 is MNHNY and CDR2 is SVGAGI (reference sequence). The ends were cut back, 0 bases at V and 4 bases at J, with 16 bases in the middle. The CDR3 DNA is TGTGCCAGCAGTTACTCGTATCGGGGAGGCTCAGGAAACACCATATATTTT. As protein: CASSYSYRGGSGNTIYF.

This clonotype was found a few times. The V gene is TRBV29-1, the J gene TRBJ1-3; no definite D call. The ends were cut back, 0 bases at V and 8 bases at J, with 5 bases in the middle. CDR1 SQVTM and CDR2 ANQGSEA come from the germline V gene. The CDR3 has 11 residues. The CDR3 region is CSVEDRYTIYF. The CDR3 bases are TGCAGCGTTGAAGATCGATACACCATATATTTT. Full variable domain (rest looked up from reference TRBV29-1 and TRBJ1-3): SAVISQKPSRDICQRGTSLTIQCQVDSQVTMMFWYRQQPGQSLTLIATANQGSEATYESGFVIDKFPISRPNLTFSTLTVSNMSPEDSSIYLCSVEDRYTIYFGEGSWLTVV.

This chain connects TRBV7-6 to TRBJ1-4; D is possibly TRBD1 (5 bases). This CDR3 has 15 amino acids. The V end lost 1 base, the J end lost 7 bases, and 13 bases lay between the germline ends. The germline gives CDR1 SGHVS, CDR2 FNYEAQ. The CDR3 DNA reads TGTGCCAGCAGCTTAGTAAAAGGGGTTGGTGAAAAACTGTTTTTT. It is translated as CASSLVKGVGEKLFF.

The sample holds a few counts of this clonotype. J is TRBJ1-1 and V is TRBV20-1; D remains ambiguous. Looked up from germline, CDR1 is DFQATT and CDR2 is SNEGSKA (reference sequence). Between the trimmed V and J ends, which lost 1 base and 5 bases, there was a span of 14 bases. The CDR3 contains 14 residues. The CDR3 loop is CSARAGNLRTEAFF. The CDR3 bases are TGCAGTGCTAGAGCCGGGAATCTTCGAACTGAAGCTTTCTTT.

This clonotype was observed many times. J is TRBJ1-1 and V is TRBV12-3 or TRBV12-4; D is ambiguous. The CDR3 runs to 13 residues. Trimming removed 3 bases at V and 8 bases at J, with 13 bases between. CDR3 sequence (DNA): TGTGCCAGCAGTTTGTGGTTGGACCCGGAAGCTTTCTTT. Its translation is CASSLWLDPEAFF.

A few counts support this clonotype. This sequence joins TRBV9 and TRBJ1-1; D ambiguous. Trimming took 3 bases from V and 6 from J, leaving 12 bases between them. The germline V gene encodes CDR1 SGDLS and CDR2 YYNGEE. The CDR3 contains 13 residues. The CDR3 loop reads CASSALGRAEAFF. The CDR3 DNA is TGTGCCAGCAGCGCGCTCGGGCGGGCTGAAGCTTTCTTT.

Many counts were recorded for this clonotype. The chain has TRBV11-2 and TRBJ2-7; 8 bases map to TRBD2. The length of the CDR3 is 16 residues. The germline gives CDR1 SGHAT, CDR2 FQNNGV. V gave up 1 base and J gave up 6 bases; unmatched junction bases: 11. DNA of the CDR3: TGTGCCAGCAGCTTAGGGCCGGGACTAGACGGCCTCGAGCAGTACTTC. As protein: CASSLGPGLDGLEQYF.

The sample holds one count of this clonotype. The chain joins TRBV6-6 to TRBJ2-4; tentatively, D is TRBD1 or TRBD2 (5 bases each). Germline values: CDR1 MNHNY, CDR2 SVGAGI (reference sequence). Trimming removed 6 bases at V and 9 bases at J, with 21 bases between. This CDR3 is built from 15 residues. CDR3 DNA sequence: TGTGCCAGCAGCCGTAAGGACGGGGCAGGAATCATTCAGTACTTC. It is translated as CASSRKDGAGIIQYF.

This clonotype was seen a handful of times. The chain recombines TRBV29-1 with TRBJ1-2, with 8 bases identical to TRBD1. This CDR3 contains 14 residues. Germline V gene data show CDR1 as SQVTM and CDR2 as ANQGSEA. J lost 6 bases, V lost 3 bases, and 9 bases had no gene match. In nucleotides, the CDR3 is TGCAGCGTTGAGGGGGGGACAGGTCCCGATGGCTACACCTTC. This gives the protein CSVEGGTGPDGYTF.

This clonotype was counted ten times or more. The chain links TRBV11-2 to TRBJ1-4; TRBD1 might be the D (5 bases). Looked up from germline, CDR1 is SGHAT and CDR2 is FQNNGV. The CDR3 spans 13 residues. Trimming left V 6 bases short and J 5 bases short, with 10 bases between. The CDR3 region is CASRSGMNEKLFF. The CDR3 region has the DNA TGTGCCAGCAGATCAGGGATGAATGAAAAACTGTTTTTT.

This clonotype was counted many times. This CDR3 is CASSFDRAGSNEQFF. CDR3 sequence (DNA): TGTGCCAGCAGCTTTGACAGGGCGGGAAGCAATGAGCAGTTCTTC. The chain carries TRBV6-2 or TRBV6-3 and TRBJ2-1; the D gene is possibly TRBD1 (7 bases). This CDR3 is built from 15 residues. Trimming removed 6 bases from V and 6 bases from J, with 18 bases in between. Germline CDR1 reads MNHEY; CDR2 reads SVGEGT.

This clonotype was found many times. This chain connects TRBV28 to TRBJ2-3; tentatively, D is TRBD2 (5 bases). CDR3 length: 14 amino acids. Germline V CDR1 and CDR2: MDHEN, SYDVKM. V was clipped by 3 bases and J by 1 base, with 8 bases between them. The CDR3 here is CASSFSGGTDTQYF. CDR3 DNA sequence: TGTGCCAGCAGTTTTTCCGGGGGCACAGATACGCAGTATTTT.